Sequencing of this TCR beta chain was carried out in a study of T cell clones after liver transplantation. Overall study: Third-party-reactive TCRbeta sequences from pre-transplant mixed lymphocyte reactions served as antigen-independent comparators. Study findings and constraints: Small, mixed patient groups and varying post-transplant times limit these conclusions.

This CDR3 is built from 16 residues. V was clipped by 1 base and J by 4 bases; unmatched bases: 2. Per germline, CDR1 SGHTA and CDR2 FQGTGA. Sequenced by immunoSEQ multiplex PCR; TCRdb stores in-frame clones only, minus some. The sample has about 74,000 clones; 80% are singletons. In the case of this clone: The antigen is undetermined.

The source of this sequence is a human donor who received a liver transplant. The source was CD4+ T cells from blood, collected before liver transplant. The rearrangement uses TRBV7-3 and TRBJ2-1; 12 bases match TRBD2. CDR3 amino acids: CASSLMGLAGYNEQFF. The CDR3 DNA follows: TGTGCCAGCAGCTTAATGGGACTAGCGGGTTACAATGAGCAGTTCTTC.